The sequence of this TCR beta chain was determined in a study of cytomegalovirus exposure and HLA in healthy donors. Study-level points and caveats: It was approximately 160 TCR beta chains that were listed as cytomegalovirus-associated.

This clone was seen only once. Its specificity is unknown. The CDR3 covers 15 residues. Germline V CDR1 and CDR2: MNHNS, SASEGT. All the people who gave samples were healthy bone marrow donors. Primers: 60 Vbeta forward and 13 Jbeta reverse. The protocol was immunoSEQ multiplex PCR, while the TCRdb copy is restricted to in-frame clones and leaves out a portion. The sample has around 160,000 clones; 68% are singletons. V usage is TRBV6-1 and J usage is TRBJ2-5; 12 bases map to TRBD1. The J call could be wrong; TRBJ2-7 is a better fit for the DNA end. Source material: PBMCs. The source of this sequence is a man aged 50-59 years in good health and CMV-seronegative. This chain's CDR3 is CASSQPGQGANEQYF. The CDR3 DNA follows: TGTGCCAGCAGCCAACCGGGACAGGGGGCGAACGAGCAGTACTTC.